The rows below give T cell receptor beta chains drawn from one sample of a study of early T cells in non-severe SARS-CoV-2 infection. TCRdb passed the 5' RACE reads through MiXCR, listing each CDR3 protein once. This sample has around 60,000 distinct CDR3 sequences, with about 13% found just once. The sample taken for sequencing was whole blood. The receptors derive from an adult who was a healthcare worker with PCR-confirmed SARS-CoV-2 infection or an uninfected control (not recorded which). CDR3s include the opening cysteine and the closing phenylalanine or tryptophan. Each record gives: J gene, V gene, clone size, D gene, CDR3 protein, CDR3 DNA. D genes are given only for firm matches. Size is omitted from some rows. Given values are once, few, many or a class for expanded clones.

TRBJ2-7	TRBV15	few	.	CATSRDWWDHEQYF	TGTGCCACCAGCAGAGATTGGTGGGACCACGAGCAGTACTTC
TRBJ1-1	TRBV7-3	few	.	CASSLSDLNTEAFF	TGTGCCAGCAGCCTATCAGATTTGAACACTGAAGCTTTCTTT
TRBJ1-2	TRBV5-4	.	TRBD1	CASSYGQGGYGYTF	TGTGCCAGCAGCTATGGACAGGGTGGCTATGGCTACACCTTC
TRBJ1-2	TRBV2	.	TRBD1	CASSADRTYGYTF	TGTGCCAGCAGCGCGGACAGGACGTATGGCTACACCTTC
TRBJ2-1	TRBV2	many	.	CASSDLASYNEQFF	TGTGCCAGCAGTGACTTAGCCAGCTACAATGAGCAGTTCTTC
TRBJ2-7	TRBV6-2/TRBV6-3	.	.	CASRTSSYEQYF	TGTGCCAGCAGGACGAGCTCCTACGAGCAGTACTTC
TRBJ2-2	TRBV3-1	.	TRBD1	CASSPHRGQSGELFF	TGTGCCAGCAGCCCCCACAGGGGGCAGTCCGGGGAGCTGTTTTTT
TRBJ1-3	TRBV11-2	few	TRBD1	CASSLRSPGGISGNTIYF	TGTGCCAGCAGCTTACGGTCGCCAGGGGGGATCTCTGGAAACACCATATATTTT
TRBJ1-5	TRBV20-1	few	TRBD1	CSASWGTGGVQPQHF	TGCAGTGCTAGCTGGGGGACAGGGGGCGTTCAGCCCCAGCATTTT
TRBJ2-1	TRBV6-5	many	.	CASRRLGAHEQFF	TGTGCCAGCAGGCGCCTGGGGGCACACGAGCAGTTCTTC
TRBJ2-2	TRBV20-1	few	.	CSAREQGRTGELFF	TGCAGTGCTAGAGAGCAGGGTCGGACCGGGGAGCTGTTTTTT
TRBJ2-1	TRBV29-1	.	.	CSAILVGDFQFF	TGCAGCGCTATATTAGTAGGGGACTTCCAGTTCTTC
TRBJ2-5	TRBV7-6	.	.	CASSWGETQYF	TGTGCCAGCAGCTGGGGGGAGACCCAGTACTTC
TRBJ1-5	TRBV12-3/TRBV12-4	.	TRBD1	CASSWTGDQPQHF	TGTGCCAGCAGTTGGACAGGGGACCAGCCCCAGCATTTT
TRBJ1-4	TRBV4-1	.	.	CASSQEPGPTNEKLFF	TGCGCCAGCAGCCAAGAACCTGGACCGACTAATGAAAAACTGTTTTTT
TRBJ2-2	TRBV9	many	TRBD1	CASSVEGDRESANTGELFF	TGTGCCAGCAGCGTAGAGGGGGACAGGGAGAGCGCGAACACCGGGGAGCTGTTTTTT
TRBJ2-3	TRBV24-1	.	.	CATSDFTAELTDTQYF	TGTGCCACCAGTGATTTTACAGCGGAACTCACAGATACGCAGTATTTT
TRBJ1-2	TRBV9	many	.	CASRESPAGGYTF	TGTGCCAGCAGGGAAAGCCCGGCTGGAGGCTACACCTTC
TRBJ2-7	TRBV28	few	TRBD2	CASSLQRGASYEQYF	TGTGCCAGCAGTTTACAGCGGGGGGCCTCCTACGAGCAGTACTTC
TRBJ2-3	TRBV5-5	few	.	CASSLADRDTQYF	TGTGCCAGCAGCTTGGCAGACCGAGATACGCAGTATTTT
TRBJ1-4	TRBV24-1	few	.	CATSDLRYSNEKLFF	TGTGCCACCAGTGATTTGCGGTATAGTAATGAAAAACTGTTTTTT
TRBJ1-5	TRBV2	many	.	CASQDTYREEDQPQHF	TGTGCCAGCCAAGATACTTACAGGGAGGAGGATCAGCCCCAGCATTTT
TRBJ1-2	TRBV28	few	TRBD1	CASSIRLRTGKGYTF	TGTGCCAGCAGCATCCGACTCAGGACAGGGAAGGGCTACACCTTC
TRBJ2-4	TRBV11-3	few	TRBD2	CASSQGGTSGSIQYF	TGTGCCAGCAGCCAAGGTGGGACTAGCGGCAGCATTCAGTACTTC
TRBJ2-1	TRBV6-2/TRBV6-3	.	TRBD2	CASSYSGLAGGFINEQFF	TGTGCCAGCAGTTACTCGGGACTAGCGGGAGGTTTTATAAATGAGCAGTTCTTC
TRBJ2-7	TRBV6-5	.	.	CASSRARQAFEQYF	TGTGCCAGCAGCCGAGCTAGACAGGCCTTCGAGCAGTACTTC
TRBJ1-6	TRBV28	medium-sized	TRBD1	CASSSWTGGYNSPLHF	TGTGCCAGCAGTTCCTGGACAGGGGGCTATAATTCACCCCTCCACTTT
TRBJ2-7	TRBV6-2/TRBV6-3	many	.	CASSPQGYEQYF	TGTGCCAGCAGTCCACAGGGCTACGAGCAGTACTTC
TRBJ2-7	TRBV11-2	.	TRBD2	CASSSGLAGGPGNEQYF	TGTGCCAGCAGCTCGGGACTAGCGGGAGGGCCGGGGAACGAGCAGTACTTC
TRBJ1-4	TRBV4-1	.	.	CASSQEDNGEKLFF	TGCGCCAGCAGCCAAGAAGACAACGGTGAAAAACTGTTTTTT
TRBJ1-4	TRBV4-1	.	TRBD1	CASSKNRDRGEKLFF	TGCGCCAGCAGTAAAAACCGGGACAGAGGGGAAAAACTGTTTTTT
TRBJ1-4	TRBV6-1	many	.	CASSEAQGPFNEKLFF	TGTGCCAGCAGTGAAGCGCAAGGGCCCTTTAATGAAAAACTGTTTTTT
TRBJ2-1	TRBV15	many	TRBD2	CATSRDSGTYNEQFF	TGTGCCACCAGCAGAGATAGCGGGACCTACAATGAGCAGTTCTTC
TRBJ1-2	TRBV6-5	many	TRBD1	CASSNTGGLWGYTF	TGTGCCAGCAGTAACACAGGGGGTCTATGGGGCTACACCTTC
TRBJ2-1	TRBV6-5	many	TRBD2	CASSGGGGSYNEQFF	TGTGCCAGCAGTGGGGGCGGGGGGTCCTACAATGAGCAGTTCTTC
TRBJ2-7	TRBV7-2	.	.	CASSHPGTNPREQYF	TGTGCCAGCAGCCACCCCGGGACAAATCCTCGGGAGCAGTACTTC
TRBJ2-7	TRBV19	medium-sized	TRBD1	CASSIRTGPYEQYF	TGTGCCAGTAGTATCCGGACAGGGCCCTACGAGCAGTACTTC